Below, 16 T cell receptor beta chains from the same sample are listed, as sequenced in a study of blood T cell repertoires in COVID-19. The data were produced by immunoSEQ multiplex PCR, yet TCRdb's version contains in-frame clones alone and is incomplete. The data hold approximately 100,000 clones, with about 79% observed a single time. The sample consisted of peripheral blood. These TCRs come from a woman aged 80 or older with active or convalescent COVID-19.

CDR3 coding DNA: TGTGCCAGCAGTTTTGGGGTGGGACAGGGGTACAATCAGCCCCAGCATTTT. Its protein is CASSFGVGQGYNQPQHF. The gene calls are TRBV28 and TRBJ1-5, with 10 bases matching TRBD1. The CDR3 extends over 17 amino acids. Trimming cost V 3 bases and J 3 bases; bases outside gene matches: 8. Germline V gives CDR1 MDHEN, CDR2 SYDVKM.

This chain connects TRBV3-1 (or the pseudogene TRBV3-2) to TRBJ2-7; 8 bases fit TRBD2. This CDR3 comprises 15 residues. Germline loops: CDR1 LGHDT, CDR2 YNNKEL (reference sequence). With 0 bases clipped from V and 5 bases from J, the junction kept 6 bases outside the gene matches. The CDR3 nucleotides read TGTGCCAGCAGCCAAGAAGCGGGGGCCCTCCACGAGCAGTACTTC. This gives the protein CASSQEAGALHEQYF.

The V gene is TRBV28, the J gene TRBJ1-2; D gene ambiguous. Germline assignment: CDR1 MDHEN and CDR2 SYDVKM. Deletions cut 6 bases from V and 8 bases from J, with 16 bases between. The CDR3 runs 13 residues. CDR3 nucleotides: TGTGCCAGCAGGGACCAGGTTTCGGGGGGCTACACCTTC. Its protein is CASRDQVSGGYTF.

The CDR3 bases are TGTGCCACCAGTGAAAACAGGGGGGGGACTGAAGCTTTCTTT. This encodes CATSENRGGTEAFF. The V call is TRBV24-1, the J call TRBJ1-1, with 8 bases aligning to TRBD1. Per germline, CDR1 KGHDR and CDR2 SFDVKD. This CDR3 contains 14 residues. Germline trimming cut 4 bases from V and 5 bases from J; bases unmatched to any gene: 5.

The J gene is TRBJ1-5, the V gene TRBV27, with D uncertain. CDR3 size: 13 residues. Trimming removed 4 bases at V and 6 bases at J, with 10 bases between. CDR1 MNHEY and CDR2 SMNVEV come from the germline V gene (reference sequence). CDR3 sequence (DNA): TGTGCCAGCAGTTCGGGGTTTGCTCAGCCCCAGCATTTT. Amino acids: CASSSGFAQPQHF.

V is TRBV4-2 and J is TRBJ2-3, with D possibly TRBD2 on 6 matching bases. Germline V CDR1 and CDR2: LGHNA, YNFKEQ. V lost 1 base to trimming and J lost 4 bases, with 9 bases between them. CDR3 length: 14 amino acids. The chain's CDR3 is CASSQVGGADTQYF. CDR3 DNA: TGTGCCAGCAGCCAAGTCGGGGGAGCAGATACGCAGTATTTT.

This chain connects TRBV5-1 to TRBJ1-3; TRBD1 might be the D (5 bases). Trimming pared 5 bases from V and 1 base from J, leaving 13 bases between. Looked up from germline, CDR1 is SGHRS and CDR2 is YFSETQ. The CDR3 is made up of 15 amino acids. CDR3 sequence: CASRSGRGSGNTIYF. In DNA, the CDR3 is TGCGCCAGCAGATCGGGGCGGGGGTCTGGAAACACCATATATTTT.

V usage is TRBV4-2 and J usage is TRBJ2-5; D is possibly TRBD1 (6 bases). Between the trimmed V and J ends, which lost 0 bases and 4 bases, there was a span of 9 bases. Looked up from germline, CDR1 is LGHNA and CDR2 is YNFKEQ. CDR3 size: 14 residues. The CDR3 reads CASSQERGGETQYF. DNA for the CDR3: TGTGCCAGCAGCCAAGAGCGAGGGGGAGAGACCCAGTACTTC.

This clone was observed a single time. V usage is TRBV18 and J usage is TRBJ2-7; a weak D match, TRBD2 (6 bases). The germline gives CDR1 KGHSH, CDR2 LQKENI. The V and J ends lost 0 bases and 7 bases respectively, with 19 bases between them. There are 16 residues in the CDR3. This CDR3 is CASSPPVTAPRGEQYF. In DNA, the CDR3 is TGTGCCAGCTCACCACCGGTTACGGCCCCCCGGGGGGAGCAGTACTTC.

The chain uses TRBV4-2 and TRBJ1-1; 8 positions agree with TRBD1. Germline loops: CDR1 LGHNA, CDR2 YNFKEQ. CDR3 length: 17 amino acids. After removal of 5 bases from V and 3 bases from J, the junction contained 14 bases not matched to a gene. The CDR3: CASSSRFQGAGDTEAFF. The CDR3 nucleotides read TGTGCCAGCAGCTCCCGCTTTCAGGGGGCTGGCGACACTGAAGCTTTCTTT.

V and J are TRBV29-1 and TRBJ1-1, with D uncertain. CDR3 length: 12 residues. Germline V gene lookup returns CDR1 SQVTM and CDR2 ANQGSEA. V was shortened by 7 bases and J by 0 bases, with 9 bases between the two germline ends. The CDR3 is CSADNMNTEAFF. The CDR3 DNA sequence: TGCAGCGCCGACAACATGAACACTGAAGCTTTCTTT.

This chain uses TRBV30 with TRBJ1-4, with 8 positions matching TRBD1. CDR3 length equals 15 residues. Unmatched junction bases numbered 7, after V lost 0 bases and J lost 7 bases. Germline V gives CDR1 GTSNPN, CDR2 SVGIG (reference sequence). DNA of the CDR3: TGTGCCTGGAGTGTACCCAGGGGGCTGGGTGAAAAACTGTTTTTT. As protein: CAWSVPRGLGEKLFF. Based on the CDR3 plus reference TRBV30 and TRBJ1-4, the full variable domain is SQTIHQWPATLVQPVGSPLSLECTVEGTSNPNLYWYRQAAGRGLQLLFYSVGIGQISSEVPQNLSASRPQDRQFILSSKKLLLSDSGFYLCAWSVPRGLGEKLFFGSGTQLSVL.

J is TRBJ1-5 and V is TRBV30; D may be TRBD1 (6 bases). Germline values: CDR1 GTSNPN, CDR2 SVGIG (reference sequence). This CDR3 contains 14 residues. Between the trimmed V and J ends, which lost 0 bases and 6 bases, there was a span of 12 bases. In DNA, the CDR3 is TGTGCCTGGAGTGTATCCCAGGGGCGTCAGCCCCAGCATTTT. Protein: CAWSVSQGRQPQHF.

The CDR3 here is CAWRYFGLDRPHEQFF. The CDR3 DNA reads as TGTGCCTGGAGGTATTTTGGTCTAGATCGCCCCCATGAGCAGTTCTTC. This sequence joins TRBV30 and TRBJ2-1; the D is unclear. Germline CDR1 reads GTSNPN; CDR2 reads SVGIG (reference sequence). The CDR3 totals 16 residues. With 3 bases removed from V and 8 bases from J, the gap between germline ends came to 23 bases.

This clone came up a few times. J is TRBJ2-1 and V is TRBV11-2; TRBD2 matches at 7 bases. With V trimmed by 4 bases and J by 6 bases, 6 bases remained unmatched. Germline values: CDR1 SGHAT, CDR2 FQNNGV. The CDR3 is made up of 14 amino acids. The CDR3 sequence is CASSSIAGGNEQFF. Written as DNA, the CDR3 is TGTGCCAGCAGCTCCATAGCGGGTGGCAATGAGCAGTTCTTC. The complete variable domain, with remaining parts taken from reference TRBV11-2 and TRBJ2-1, reads EAGVAQSPRYKIIEKRQSVAFWCNPISGHATLYWYQQILGQGPKLLIQFQNNGVVDDSQLPKDRFSAERLKGVDSTLKIQPAKLEDSAVYLCASSSIAGGNEQFFGPGTRLTVL.

The chain joins TRBV28 to TRBJ1-2; 8 positions match TRBD1. CDR1 and CDR2 from the germline V gene are MDHEN and SYDVKM. The CDR3 covers 14 residues. Trimming removed 10 bases from V and 4 bases from J; junction bases left unmatched: 11. CDR3: CATKGQAPSYGYTF. DNA for the CDR3: TGTGCCACAAAGGGACAGGCCCCTAGCTATGGCTACACCTTC.